This T cell receptor beta chain was observed in a study of CD8 T cells in ankylosing spondylitis. The V and J ends lost 3 bases and 11 bases, in that order; junction bases with no gene match: 11. Looked up from germline, CDR1 is WNHNN and CDR2 is SYGVQD (reference sequence). This CDR3 spans 14 amino acids. Study results and caveats: Clones tied to disease were said to be significantly enriched in matched ankylosing spondylitis synovial fluid.

In the case of this clonotype: Its antigen is undetermined.

Quantitative molecular-barcoded 5'-RACE generated the TCR beta libraries. TCRdb passed the 5' RACE reads through MiXCR, listing each CDR3 protein once. The table has 340,000 or so distinct CDR3 sequences, roughly 14% seen once. This receptor was identified in a male donor with ankylosing spondylitis or in good health (not recorded which). V gene TRBV10-1 combines with J gene TRBJ2-7, with TRBD1 matching 9 bases. What was sequenced was blood, either unsorted or a sorted T cell fraction (not recorded which). This chain's CDR3 is CASSESGTGPPKYF. Here the CDR3 DNA reads TGCGCCAGCAGTGAAAGCGGGACAGGGCCTCCGAAGTACTTC.